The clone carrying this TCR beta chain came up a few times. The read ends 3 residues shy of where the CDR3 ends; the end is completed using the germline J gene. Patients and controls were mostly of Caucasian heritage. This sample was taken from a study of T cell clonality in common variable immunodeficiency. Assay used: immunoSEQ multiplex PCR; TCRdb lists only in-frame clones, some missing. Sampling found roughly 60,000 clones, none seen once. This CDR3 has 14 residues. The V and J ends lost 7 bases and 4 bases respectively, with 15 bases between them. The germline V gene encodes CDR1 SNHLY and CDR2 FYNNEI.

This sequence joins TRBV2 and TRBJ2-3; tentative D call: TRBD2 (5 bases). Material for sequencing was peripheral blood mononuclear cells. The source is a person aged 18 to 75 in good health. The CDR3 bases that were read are TGTGCCAGCACGGCCACTAGATCTGCAGATACG. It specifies CASTATRSADT. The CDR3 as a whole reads CASTATRSADTQYF.